Presented here are 14 T cell receptor beta chains from one specimen sequenced in a study of CD8 T cells in Susac syndrome (dated by TCRdb to the late 2010s). Library construction relied on the immunoSEQ multiplex PCR assay. RNA was extracted using the RNeasy kit, and 0.5 to 1 microgram was reverse transcribed with random hexamers. TCRdb ran its own pipeline on the public reads, namely fastp trimming at Q25 and MiXCR clone calling, and kept in-frame beta chains. Rows are unified per CDR3 protein, each entry keeping the most common DNA and genes. Here the sample has 110,000 to 150,000 distinct CDR3 sequences; more than 90% occur a single time. The ten most abundant clones make up roughly 0.084% of the sample. Material for sequencing was CD4+ T cells from PBMCs. These receptors were taken from a human donor with Susac syndrome.

This clonotype is a singleton in its sample. The chain couples TRBV5-1 to TRBJ1-5; 9 bases map to TRBD1. V was pared by 5 bases and J by 4 bases, with 4 bases of the junction left unmatched. Germline V lookup: CDR1 SGHRS, CDR2 YFSETQ. This CDR3 is built from 14 residues. Written as DNA, the CDR3 is TGCGCCAGCAGACAGGGGACAGGGAATCAGCCCCAGCATTTT. This sequence encodes CASRQGTGNQPQHF.

This chain connects TRBV28 to TRBJ1-2, with 7 bases matching TRBD1. CDR3 length: 14 residues. CDR1 is MDHEN, CDR2 SYDVKM, per germline. Trimming removed 4 bases from V and 8 bases from J; junction bases left unmatched: 10. CDR3 sequence: CASSSHRGMSGYTF. The DNA of the CDR3 is TGTGCCAGCAGTTCGCACAGGGGAATGAGCGGCTACACCTTC.

This clonotype was detected only once. The rearrangement joins TRBV20-1 to TRBJ2-7, with 9 bases fitting TRBD1. The germline gives CDR1 DFQATT, CDR2 SNEGSKA (reference sequence). The CDR3 contains 13 residues. The junction had 8 bases not matched to a gene; V was cut back by 6 bases and J by 5 bases. The CDR3 protein is CSAFTDRGHEQYF. CDR3 in DNA: TGCAGTGCCTTTACGGACAGGGGCCACGAGCAGTACTTC.

J is TRBJ2-7 and V is TRBV20-1; TRBD2 might be the D (5 bases). The germline CDR1 and CDR2 sequences are DFQATT and SNEGSKA (reference sequence). Trimming pared 0 bases from V and 0 bases from J, leaving 9 bases between. CDR3 length equals 14 residues. This CDR3 is CSARDPGSSYEQYF. The CDR3 bases are TGCAGTGCTAGAGATCCTGGGAGCTCCTACGAGCAGTACTTC.

The V call is TRBV20-1, the J call TRBJ1-3; 7 nucleotides align to TRBD1. The CDR3 length is 15 residues. Germline V gene lookup returns CDR1 DFQATT and CDR2 SNEGSKA (reference sequence). Unmatched junction bases numbered 6, after V lost 4 bases and J lost 0 bases. Written as DNA, the CDR3 is TGCAGTGCTAATACAGGGGCCCACTCTGGAAACACCATATATTTT. This gives the protein CSANTGAHSGNTIYF.

Concerning this clonotype itself: One end of the junction fails to match germline, which may point to a read error. The CDR3 bases are TGTGCCAGCAGCGCCGATTCAGGTAGCAATCAGCCACAGCATTTT. Encoded protein: CASSADSGSNQPQHF. This chain links TRBV2 with TRBJ1-5, with no clear D. This CDR3 comprises 15 residues. Germline values: CDR1 SNHLY, CDR2 FYNNEI.

The chain recombines TRBV7-2 with TRBJ1-2, with D possibly matching TRBD1 (5 bases). This CDR3 is built from 16 residues. The V end was cut by 0 bases, the J end by 4 bases, with 15 bases between. Germline V gives CDR1 SGHTA, CDR2 FQGNSA. This chain's CDR3 is CASSLAHGTAVYGYTF. The CDR3 coding sequence is TGTGCCAGCAGCTTAGCCCACGGGACCGCTGTCTATGGCTACACCTTC.

This clonotype has just a few counts. The chain is built from TRBV3-1 and TRBJ1-5; 10 bases align to TRBD1. CDR1 LGHDT and CDR2 YNNKEL come from the germline V gene (reference sequence). Unmatched junction bases numbered 2, after V lost 5 bases and J lost 4 bases. This CDR3 is built from 14 residues. The CDR3 spells CASSGTGVNQPQHF. CDR3 nucleotides: TGTGCCAGCAGCGGGACAGGGGTAAATCAGCCCCAGCATTTT.

This clonotype was seen just once. The chain is built from TRBV6-2 or TRBV6-3 and TRBJ1-1; D is undetermined. CDR3 size: 13 residues. Germline V gene lookup returns CDR1 MNHEY and CDR2 SVGEGT. The V and J ends lost 2 bases and 5 bases respectively, with 9 bases between them. The CDR3 DNA reads as TGTGCCAGCAGTTACCAGTGGGGAACTGAAGCTTTCTTT. Protein sequence: CASSYQWGTEAFF.

In DNA form, the CDR3 reads TGCAGCGTTGATGAGGTCCGGGACAGGGCTAGCACAGATACGCAGTATTTT. Translating gives CSVDEVRDRASTDTQYF. The chain has TRBV29-1 and TRBJ2-3; 9 bases are a match to TRBD1. The CDR3 has 17 residues. The J segment lost 0 bases and the V segment lost 3 bases, leaving 10 bases of the junction unmatched. From germline, CDR1 is SQVTM and CDR2 ANQGSEA.

This clonotype showed up just a few times. The gene calls are TRBV7-9 and TRBJ2-7; D gene unclear. Germline V CDR1 and CDR2: SEHNR, FQNEAQ (reference sequence). V dropped 5 bases and J dropped 4 bases, with 6 bases sitting between them. CDR3 length: 11 residues. The chain's CDR3 is CASSPVYEQYF. CDR3 coding DNA: TGTGCCAGCAGCCCCGTATACGAGCAGTACTTC.

CDR3 sequence (DNA): TGCAGTGCTGGGCGGGAGGGCCGAGATACGCAGTATTTT. It translates to CSAGREGRDTQYF. V is TRBV20-1 and J is TRBJ2-3, with TRBD2 matching over 9 bases. V was pared by 5 bases and J by 5 bases, with 5 bases of the junction left unmatched. The CDR3 has 13 residues. Germline values: CDR1 DFQATT, CDR2 SNEGSKA (reference sequence).

This clonotype has just one count. The chain is built from TRBV29-1 and TRBJ2-3; D unclear. The CDR3 is 12 residues long. In germline, CDR1 is SQVTM, CDR2 ANQGSEA. V was cut by 7 bases and J by 6 bases, with 14 bases left in between. CDR3 sequence: CSAGSVGDTQYF. The CDR3 DNA sequence: TGCAGCGCCGGATCGGTCGGGGATACGCAGTATTTT.

The rearrangement joins TRBV20-1 to TRBJ2-1; the match to TRBD2 covers 10 bases. There are 17 residues in the CDR3. Germline CDR1 reads DFQATT; CDR2 reads SNEGSKA (reference sequence). Unmatched junction bases numbered 14, after V lost 3 bases and J lost 6 bases. CDR3 DNA sequence: TGCAGTGCTAGGGACCACTTCTCTAGCGGGAGTGGCAATGAGCAGTTCTTC. It specifies CSARDHFSSGSGNEQFF.